This T cell receptor beta chain originates from a study of blood T cell repertoires in COVID-19 (dated by TCRdb to 2020 to 2021). In terms of the full investigation: The collaborator samples originated in the United States, Italy and Spain and spanned the acute and convalescent phases of COVID-19. Nearly every sample came with metadata listing a de-identified subject ID, COVID-19 status, age in years and sex. A freely available public database, intended as a resource for researchers studying the immune response to SARS-CoV-2, is where the repertoires were released. The material from the prospective study consisted of cDNA or gDNA derived from T cells, B-cell-depleted T cells, or PBMCs. HLA class I and class II types, where available, came from metadata supplied by the sample provider rather than from assay-based typing. The dataset comprised deeply sampled blood TCRbeta repertoires from subjects exposed to, actively infected with, or recovered from COVID-19. Samples came from the ongoing ImmuneRACE study (first 160 participants) plus 1,254 subjects from 6 global collaborators.

Note on this clone: Its antigen remains unidentified. Base qualities are not at hand, and no much larger clone is one base apart.

The CDR3, cysteine through phenylalanine, is 11 amino acids long. CDR3 DNA only is kept here, 33 bases in frame from base 1. V is shortened by 8 bases, J by 10 bases, and the region joining them spans 14 bases. TCRbeta CDR3 regions were amplified from genomic DNA by means of the immunoSEQ Assay, a bias-controlled multiplex PCR. Under the source paper's analysis protocol: Nucleated cell counts per sample were estimated from amplification of reference gene primers within the assay. To quantify the absolute abundance of each unique TCRbeta CDR3 rearrangement, sequence reads were collapsed and filtered. For each sample, productive Simpson clonality was calculated as the square root of Simpson's diversity index over productive rearrangements. This immuneACCESS table, as held by TCRdb, lists in-frame sequences with V and J called but not all clones. Of the missing ones, under half trace to an unresolved V gene in checked studies; the others have no known cause. The DNA was the basis for D and trimming; V, J and clone size are from that table. This sample has some 150,000 clones in its table, and approximately 80% of those were observed once. 4.5% of the sample belongs to the ten largest clones.

The collaborating institutions used their own protocols to collect whole blood in K2EDTA tubes. For TCRbeta analysis, collaborators shipped samples as frozen whole blood, isolated PBMCs, or DNA extracted from either of those sample types. Study-wide conclusions, independent of this receptor: Clinical and demographic metadata were provided uncurated, with the amount varying by source and participant.

Specimen: peripheral blood. The rearranged chain carries TRBV12-3 or TRBV12-4 and TRBJ1-2; TRBD1 is a weak D gene call, 6 bases matching. The origin of this receptor is an elderly woman with active or convalescent COVID-19. Here the CDR3 is given as CASCDRPPYTF. The nucleotides are TGTGCCAGCTGTGACAGGCCTCCCTACACCTTC.